This TCR beta chain was retrieved from a study of blood T cell repertoires in COVID-19. On the study more broadly: Acute and convalescent COVID-19 specimens originated in the United States, Italy and Spain. In each case, the material was cDNA or gDNA derived from T cells, B-cell-depleted T cells, or PBMCs.

As handled by the study authors: Reference gene primer amplification in the assay estimated nucleated cell counts. The protocol was immunoSEQ multiplex PCR, while the TCRdb copy is restricted to in-frame clones and leaves out a portion. V, J and clone size reflect that table, while D and trimming were determined from the DNA. The table has fewer than 500,000 clones, roughly 90% seen once; the top ten hold about 4.3%. Germline V CDR1 and CDR2: SGHDT, YYEEEE. V lost 4 bases, J lost 3 bases, and 7 bases stayed unmatched. The CDR3 has 16 amino acids. The V gene is TRBV5-6, the J gene TRBJ2-3; 11 nucleotides align to TRBD2. The source of this sequence is a woman aged 25 to 39 with acute or convalescent COVID-19. Sequences were obtained from peripheral blood. The CDR3 nucleotides are TGTGCCAGCAGCCTGAAGACTAGCGGGAAGACAGATACGCAGTATTTT. Encoded protein: CASSLKTSGKTDTQYF.